One T cell receptor beta chain is described in this entry. It has no known antigen specificity. Mismatch with germline at one junction end may stem from a read error. The CDR3 regions of human TCRbeta chains were subjected to immunosequencing. The study's processing was this. TCRs in the repertoires were matched against a reference library of SARS-CoV-2-specific TCRs that had been generated with the MIRA antigen-specificity platform. Breadth meant the fraction of unique TCRs that were SARS-CoV-2-associated, whereas depth meant the fraction of total T cells that were SARS-CoV-2-associated. Each spike-specific TCR was assigned to its reactive spike region and to a CD4 or CD8 class using the MIRA data. Log10-transformed breadth and depth values were compared by one-way ANOVA with Sidak's multiple comparisons tests. What TCRdb holds here is the immuneACCESS table cut down to in-frame rearrangements. Part of the clones is not present; checked against another copy, under half of the missing clones reflect an unresolved V gene, and the others are unexplained. The V and J calls and clone size are taken from that table; D and trimming were inferred from the DNA. The sample has over 120,000 clones on record, 90% to 95% of them singletons. Roughly 12% of the sample goes to the ten largest clones.

The time point label, read with the paper, signifies: sample from adult after SARS-CoV-2 infection, after symptom onset. A couple of convalescent COVID-19 patients, sampled after symptom onset from adults with prior SARS-CoV-2 infection, were also TCR-sequenced for comparison. The source of the sample is a study of T cell responses to AZD1222 COVID-19 vaccine (dated by TCRdb to the early 2020s). For context, the study as a whole: A total of under 250 trial participants underwent TCR sequencing, of whom about 200 had received two doses of AZD1222 and approximately 25 had received two doses of the MenACWY control vaccine. Trial participants were enrolled into age subgroups of 18-55, 56-69 and 70-plus years, which contained 148, 28 and 57 TCR-sequenced participants, respectively.

CDR1 and CDR2, per the germline V gene (reference sequence), are MNHEY and SMNVEV. The CDR3 runs 14 amino acids, cysteine and phenylalanine included. Only the CDR3 portion is preserved as DNA: 42 bases, with reading frame beginning at the first base. The paper's findings and limits, for the study overall: Most participants were white British and females outnumbered males, and the authors suggested that clonal diversity may have been underestimated. Conclusions about previously exposed vaccinees are limited because only five or six AZD1222 recipients were SARS-CoV-2 seropositive at baseline. The 56-69-year group was small, and its depth increase did not reach significance, likely because of low power. The vaccine-associated CD4 TCRs covered the entire spike protein, and the dominant responses fell in regions 160-218 and 743-854. Because no day 14 peak-response samples were available, repertoires were characterized only after the peak T cell response. Reportedly, almost half of the unique spike-specific TCRs recognized epitopes lying outside the regions that are mutated in the B.1.351 and B.1.1.7 variants. A significant rise in spike-specific TCR breadth and depth was observed after two AZD1222 doses relative to day 0 and relative to MenACWY recipients.

Specimen: peripheral blood, collected after recovery from COVID-19. The sequence derives from an adult who had recovered from COVID-19. The receptor chain draws on TRBV27 and TRBJ1-6; the D segment cannot be called with confidence. The DNA is TGTGCAAGCAAGCTAGACAACTATAATTCACCCCTCCACTTT. The resulting protein is CASKLDNYNSPLHF.